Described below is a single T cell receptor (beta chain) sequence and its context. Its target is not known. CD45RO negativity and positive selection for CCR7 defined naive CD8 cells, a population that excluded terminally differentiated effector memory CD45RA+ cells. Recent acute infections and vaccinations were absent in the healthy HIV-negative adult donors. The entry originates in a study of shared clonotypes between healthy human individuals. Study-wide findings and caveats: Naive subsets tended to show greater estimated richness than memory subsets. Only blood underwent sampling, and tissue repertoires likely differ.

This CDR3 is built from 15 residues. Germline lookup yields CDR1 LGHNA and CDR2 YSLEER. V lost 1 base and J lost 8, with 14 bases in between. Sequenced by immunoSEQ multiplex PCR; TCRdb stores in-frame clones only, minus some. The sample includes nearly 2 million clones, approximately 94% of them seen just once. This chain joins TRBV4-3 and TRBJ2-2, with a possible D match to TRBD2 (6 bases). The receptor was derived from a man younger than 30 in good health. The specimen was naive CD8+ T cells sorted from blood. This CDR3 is CASSQGALGGGELFF. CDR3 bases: TGCGCCAGCAGCCAAGGGGCGTTAGGAGGGGGGGAGCTGTTTTTT.